The 3 T cell receptor beta chains below come from one sample, sequenced in a study of T cell clonality in common variable immunodeficiency. Profiling relied on immunoSEQ multiplex PCR, and the TCRdb table lists in-frame clones only, not all of them. The table lists under 40,000 clones, with no singletons. The material sequenced was peripheral blood mononuclear cells. The source of these receptors is a person aged 18-70 years in good health.

This clone has a count of ten or more. The CDR3 end falls 3 residues outside the read, so it is completed with the germline J gene. The chain carries TRBV9 and TRBJ2-7, with D possibly TRBD1 on 6 matching bases. The CDR3 runs 14 residues. The germline V gene has CDR1 SGDLS and CDR2 YYNGEE. Trimming stripped 4 bases from V and 0 bases from J, with 11 bases between. The CDR3 sequence is CASSFRDTSYEQYF. CDR3 DNA (partial): TGTGCCAGCAGCTTCCGGGACACCTCCTACGAG.

This clone has at least ten counts. The CDR3 end falls 3 residues outside the read, so it is completed with the germline J gene. The gene calls are TRBV19 and TRBJ2-1; D gene uncertain. This CDR3 contains 15 residues. Germline values: CDR1 LNHDA, CDR2 SQIVND (reference sequence). The V gene lost 7 bases and the J gene lost 4 bases, with 17 bases spanning the gap. Partial CDR3 DNA: TGTGCCAGTACTATTCCCGGTTCTCTTTACAATGAG. This encodes CASTIPGSLYNE. The full CDR3 is CASTIPGSLYNEQFF.

This clone was detected ten times or more. The CDR3 end falls 3 residues outside the read, so it is completed with the germline J gene. The genes are TRBV4-1 and TRBJ2-7, with TRBD1 matching 9 bases. Germline CDR1 MGHRA, CDR2 YSYEKL. This CDR3 is built from 15 residues. The V and J ends lost 5 bases and 4 bases, in that order; junction bases with no gene match: 9. Partial CDR3 DNA: TGCGCCAGCAGCTCCCTCGGACAGGGGTCTTACGAG. As protein: CASSSLGQGSYE. The CDR3 in full is CASSSLGQGSYEQYF.